This TCR beta chain comes out of a study of T cell repertoires in cytomegalovirus infection. This clonotype has ten or more counts. A single record per CDR3 protein comes from TCRdb applying MiXCR to the reads. The table shows under 100,000 distinct CDR3 sequences, with about 4% occurring only once. The germline gives CDR1 DFQATT, CDR2 SNEGSKA (reference sequence). V shed 1 base and J 4 bases; nucleotides not matched to a gene: 9. This CDR3 comprises 16 residues. V is TRBV20-1 and J is TRBJ1-5; 8 nucleotides align to TRBD1. The sequenced sample consisted of PBMCs. The clonotype comes from a human donor in good health (CMV status not recorded). Some clones in this sample may be carry-over from other donors' samples. The CDR3 protein is CSARANRQGMNQPQHF. CDR3 nucleotide sequence: TGCAGTGCTAGAGCAAACCGACAGGGGATGAATCAGCCCCAGCATTTT.